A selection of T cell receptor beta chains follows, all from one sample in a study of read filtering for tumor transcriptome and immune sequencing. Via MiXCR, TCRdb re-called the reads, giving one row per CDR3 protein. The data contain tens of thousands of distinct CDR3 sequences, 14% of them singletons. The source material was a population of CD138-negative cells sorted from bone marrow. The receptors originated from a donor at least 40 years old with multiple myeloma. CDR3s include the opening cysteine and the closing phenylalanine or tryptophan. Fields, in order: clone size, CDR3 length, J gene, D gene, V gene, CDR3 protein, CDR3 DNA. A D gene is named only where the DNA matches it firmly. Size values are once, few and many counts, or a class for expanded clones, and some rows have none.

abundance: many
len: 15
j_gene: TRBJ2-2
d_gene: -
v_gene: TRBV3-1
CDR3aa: CASSQRGSNTGELFF
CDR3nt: TGTGCCAGCAGCCAACGAGGCTCGAACACCGGGGAGCTGTTTTTT

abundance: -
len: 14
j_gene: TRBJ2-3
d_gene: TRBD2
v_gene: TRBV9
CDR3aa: CASGLAGPTDTQYF
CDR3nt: TGTGCCAGCGGACTAGCGGGGCCCACAGATACGCAGTATTTT

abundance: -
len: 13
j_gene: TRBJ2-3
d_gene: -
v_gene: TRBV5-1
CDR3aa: CASSLSGRDTQYF
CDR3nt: TGCGCCAGCAGCTTGTCGGGAAGAGATACGCAGTATTTT

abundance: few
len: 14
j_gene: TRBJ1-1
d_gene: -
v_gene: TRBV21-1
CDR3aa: CASSNDRDNTEAFF
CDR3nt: TGTGCCAGCAGCAATGACAGGGACAACACTGAAGCTTTCTTT

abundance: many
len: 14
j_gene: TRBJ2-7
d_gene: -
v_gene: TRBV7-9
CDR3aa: CASSTPGHLGEQYF
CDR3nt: TGTGCCAGCAGTACCCCGGGACACCTTGGGGAGCAGTACTTC

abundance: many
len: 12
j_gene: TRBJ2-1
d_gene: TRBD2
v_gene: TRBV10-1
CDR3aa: CASGTSRNEQFF
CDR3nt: TGCGCCAGCGGGACTAGCCGGAATGAGCAGTTCTTC

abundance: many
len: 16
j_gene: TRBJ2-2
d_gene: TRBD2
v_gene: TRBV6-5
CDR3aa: CASSGALAGGTGELFF
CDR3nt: TGTGCCAGCAGTGGCGCACTAGCGGGGGGAACCGGGGAGCTGTTTTTT

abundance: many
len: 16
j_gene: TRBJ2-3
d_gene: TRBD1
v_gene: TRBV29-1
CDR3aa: CSVQGSTGGAADTQYF
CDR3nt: TGCAGCGTCCAGGGATCGACAGGGGGCGCAGCAGATACGCAGTATTTT

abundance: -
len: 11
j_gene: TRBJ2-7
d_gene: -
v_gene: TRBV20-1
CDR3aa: CSALHSTEQYF
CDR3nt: TGCAGTGCTCTCCACAGTACCGAGCAGTACTTC

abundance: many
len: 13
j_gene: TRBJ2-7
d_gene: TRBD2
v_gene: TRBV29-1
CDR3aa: CSVVLAGAYEQYF
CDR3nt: TGCAGCGTTGTCTTAGCGGGGGCCTACGAGCAGTACTTC

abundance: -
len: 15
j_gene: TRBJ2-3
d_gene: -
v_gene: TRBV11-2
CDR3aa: CASSKQGGSTDTQYF
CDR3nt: TGTGCCAGCAGCAAACAGGGAGGGTCCACAGATACGCAGTATTTT

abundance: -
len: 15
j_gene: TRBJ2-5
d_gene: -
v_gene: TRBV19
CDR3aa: CASGPELGVIETQYF
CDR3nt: TGTGCCAGTGGTCCCGAACTAGGTGTGATAGAGACCCAGTACTTC

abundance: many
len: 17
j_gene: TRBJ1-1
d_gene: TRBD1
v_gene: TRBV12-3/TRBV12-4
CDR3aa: CASSLRLGTGPDTEAFF
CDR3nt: TGTGCCAGCAGTTTAAGGCTGGGGACAGGTCCCGACACTGAAGCTTTCTTT

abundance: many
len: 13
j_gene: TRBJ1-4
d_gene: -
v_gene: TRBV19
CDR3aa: CASTGLDGEKLFF
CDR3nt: TGTGCCAGTACGGGACTAGACGGTGAAAAACTGTTTTTT

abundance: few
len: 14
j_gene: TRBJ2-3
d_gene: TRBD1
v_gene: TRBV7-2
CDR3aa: CASSPGTAADTQYF
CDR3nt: TGTGCCAGCAGCCCTGGGACAGCAGCAGATACGCAGTATTTT

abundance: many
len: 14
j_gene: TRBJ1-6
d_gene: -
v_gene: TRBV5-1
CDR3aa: CASSLGKWGSPLHF
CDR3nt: TGCGCCAGCAGCTTGGGCAAGTGGGGATCACCCCTCCACTTT

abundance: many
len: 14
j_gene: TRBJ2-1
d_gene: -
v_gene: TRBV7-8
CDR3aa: CASSLGFNYNEQFF
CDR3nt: TGTGCCAGCAGCTTAGGGTTCAACTACAATGAGCAGTTCTTC

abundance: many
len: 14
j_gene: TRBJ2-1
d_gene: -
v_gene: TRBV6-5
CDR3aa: CASSYSGTGDEQFF
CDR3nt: TGTGCCAGCAGTTACTCCGGGACGGGAGATGAGCAGTTCTTC

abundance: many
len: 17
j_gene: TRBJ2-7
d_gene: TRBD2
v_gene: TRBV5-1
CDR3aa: CASSQPGLAAYSYEQYF
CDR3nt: TGCGCCAGCAGCCAACCGGGACTAGCGGCTTACTCCTACGAGCAGTACTTC

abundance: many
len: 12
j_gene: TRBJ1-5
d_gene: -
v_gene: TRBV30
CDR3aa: CAWSGRGQPQHF
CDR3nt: TGTGCCTGGAGTGGGAGGGGTCAGCCCCAGCATTTT

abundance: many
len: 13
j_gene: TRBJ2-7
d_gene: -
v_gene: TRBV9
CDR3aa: CASSVRPVGEQYF
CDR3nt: TGTGCCAGCAGCGTTAGACCGGTAGGCGAGCAGTACTTC

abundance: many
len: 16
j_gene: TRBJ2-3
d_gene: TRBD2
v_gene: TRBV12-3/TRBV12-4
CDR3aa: CASSSSLAGGPDTQYF
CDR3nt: TGTGCCAGCAGTTCCTCTCTAGCGGGAGGGCCAGATACGCAGTATTTT

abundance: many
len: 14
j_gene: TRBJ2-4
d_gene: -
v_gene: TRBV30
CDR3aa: CAWSVDLAKNIQYF
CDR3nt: TGTGCCTGGAGTGTGGATCTAGCCAAAAACATTCAGTACTTC

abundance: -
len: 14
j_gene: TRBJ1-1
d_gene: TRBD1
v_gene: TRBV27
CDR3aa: CASRSWTGVGEAFF
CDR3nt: TGTGCCAGCAGATCATGGACAGGGGTTGGTGAAGCTTTCTTT

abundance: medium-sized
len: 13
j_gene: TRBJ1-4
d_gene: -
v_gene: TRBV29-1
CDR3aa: CSVFWKGGEKLFF
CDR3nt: TGCAGCGTCTTCTGGAAAGGAGGGGAAAAACTGTTTTTT

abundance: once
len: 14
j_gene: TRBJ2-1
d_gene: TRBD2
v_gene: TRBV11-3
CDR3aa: CASSSLAGGNEQFF
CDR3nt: TGTGCCAGCAGCTCCTTAGCGGGAGGGAATGAGCAGTTCTTC

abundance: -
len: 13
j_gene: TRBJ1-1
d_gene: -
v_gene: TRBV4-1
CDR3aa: CASSHRQTAEAFF
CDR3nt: TGCGCCAGCAGCCACCGCCAGACAGCGGAAGCTTTCTTT

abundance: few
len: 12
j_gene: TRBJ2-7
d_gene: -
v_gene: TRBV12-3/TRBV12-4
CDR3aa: CASTSPPGEQYF
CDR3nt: TGTGCCAGCACCTCCCCCCCTGGAGAGCAGTACTTC

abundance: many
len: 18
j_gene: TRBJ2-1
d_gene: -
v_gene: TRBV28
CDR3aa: CASRYRGGAGETYNEQFF
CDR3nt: TGTGCCAGCAGATATAGGGGGGGTGCGGGGGAAACGTACAATGAGCAGTTCTTC

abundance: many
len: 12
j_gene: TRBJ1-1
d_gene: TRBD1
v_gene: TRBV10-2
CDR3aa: CASISDREIAFF
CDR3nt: TGCGCCAGTATATCAGACAGGGAGATTGCTTTCTTT

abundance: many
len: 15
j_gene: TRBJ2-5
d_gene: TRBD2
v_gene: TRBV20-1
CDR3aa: CSAPTSGGVQETQYF
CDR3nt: TGCAGTGCGCCGACTAGCGGGGGGGTACAAGAGACCCAGTACTTC

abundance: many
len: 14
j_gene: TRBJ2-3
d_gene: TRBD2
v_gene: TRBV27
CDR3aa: CASSFGGSGDTQYF
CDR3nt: TGTGCCAGCAGTTTCGGCGGGAGCGGAGATACGCAGTATTTT

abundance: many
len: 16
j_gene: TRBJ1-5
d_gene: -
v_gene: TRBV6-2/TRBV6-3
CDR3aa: CASRPRWGYSNQPQHF
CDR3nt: TGTGCCAGCAGACCTCGGTGGGGCTATAGCAATCAGCCCCAGCATTTT

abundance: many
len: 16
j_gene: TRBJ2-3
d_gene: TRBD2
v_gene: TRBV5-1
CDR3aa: CASSLVLAGRTDTQYF
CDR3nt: TGCGCCAGCAGCTTGGTACTAGCGGGACGGACAGATACGCAGTATTTT

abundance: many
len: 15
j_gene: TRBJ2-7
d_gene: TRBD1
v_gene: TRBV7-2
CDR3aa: CASIQGQLYSYEQYF
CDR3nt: TGTGCCAGCATCCAGGGACAGCTCTACTCCTACGAGCAGTACTTC

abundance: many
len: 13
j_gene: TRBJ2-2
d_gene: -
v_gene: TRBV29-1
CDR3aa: CSVEEGGNGELFF
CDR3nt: TGCAGCGTTGAAGAAGGAGGGAACGGGGAGCTGTTTTTT

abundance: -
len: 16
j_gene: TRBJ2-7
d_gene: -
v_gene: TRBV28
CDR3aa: CASGGVQGTSTTEQYF
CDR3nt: TGTGCCAGCGGGGGGGTACAGGGAACCTCCACGACCGAGCAGTACTTC

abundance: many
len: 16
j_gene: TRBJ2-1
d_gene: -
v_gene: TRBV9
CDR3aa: CASSVSTGILDNEQFF
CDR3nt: TGTGCCAGCAGCGTATCGACAGGAATTCTCGACAATGAGCAGTTCTTC

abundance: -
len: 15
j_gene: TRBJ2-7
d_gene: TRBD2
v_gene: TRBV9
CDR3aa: CAGSVDGSGAYEQYF
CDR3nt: TGTGCTGGCAGCGTAGATGGTAGCGGGGCATACGAGCAGTACTTC

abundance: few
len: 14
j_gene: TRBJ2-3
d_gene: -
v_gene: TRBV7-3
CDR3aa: CASSPGLGGDTQYF
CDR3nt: TGTGCCAGCAGCCCGGGGTTGGGAGGAGATACGCAGTATTTT

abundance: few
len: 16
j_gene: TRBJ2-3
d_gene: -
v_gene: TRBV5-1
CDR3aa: CASSHPTIHLPSPRYF
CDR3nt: TGCGCCAGCAGCCACCCGACTATCCACTTACCCAGCCCTCGGTATTTT

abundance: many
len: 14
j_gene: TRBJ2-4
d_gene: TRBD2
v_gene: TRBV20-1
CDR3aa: CSARGLAGPNIQYF
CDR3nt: TGCAGTGCCCGCGGACTAGCGGGCCCAAACATTCAGTACTTC

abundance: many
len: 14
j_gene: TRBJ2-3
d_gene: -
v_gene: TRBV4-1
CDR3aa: CASSQVPTADTQYF
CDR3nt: TGCGCCAGCAGCCAAGTTCCGACTGCAGATACGCAGTATTTT

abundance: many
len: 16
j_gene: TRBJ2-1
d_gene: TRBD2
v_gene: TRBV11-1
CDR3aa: CASSTPGLAGLYEQFF
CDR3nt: TGTGCCAGCAGCACACCGGGACTAGCGGGATTATATGAGCAGTTCTTC

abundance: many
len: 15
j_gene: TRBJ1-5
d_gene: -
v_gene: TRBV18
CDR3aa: CASSAGPSTNQPQHF
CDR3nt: TGTGCCAGCTCAGCCGGGCCATCGACTAATCAGCCCCAGCATTTT

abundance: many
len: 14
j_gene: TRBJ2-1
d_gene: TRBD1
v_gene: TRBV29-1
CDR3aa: CSESTGGVYNEQFF
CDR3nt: TGCAGCGAATCAACAGGGGGCGTTTACAATGAGCAGTTCTTC

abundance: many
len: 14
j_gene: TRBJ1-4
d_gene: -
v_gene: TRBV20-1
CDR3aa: CSARDLTLTEKLFF
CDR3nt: TGCAGTGCTAGAGATTTGACACTGACGGAAAAACTGTTTTTT

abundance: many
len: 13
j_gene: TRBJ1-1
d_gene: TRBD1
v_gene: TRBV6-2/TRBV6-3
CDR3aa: CASSDRGLTEAFF
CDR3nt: TGTGCCAGCAGTGACAGGGGATTGACTGAAGCTTTCTTT

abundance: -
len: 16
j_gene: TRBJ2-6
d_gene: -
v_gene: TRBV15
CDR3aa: CATSSLRGAGANVLTF
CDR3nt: TGTGCCACCAGCAGCTTGCGAGGGGCGGGGGCCAACGTCCTGACTTTC

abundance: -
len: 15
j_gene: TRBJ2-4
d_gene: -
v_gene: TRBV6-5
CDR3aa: CASSYSSVAKNTQYF
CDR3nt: TGCGCCAGCAGTTACTCGTCAGTAGCCAAAAACACTCAGTACTTC

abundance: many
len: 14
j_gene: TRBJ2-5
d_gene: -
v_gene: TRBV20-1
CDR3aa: CSARPLKEQETQYF
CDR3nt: TGCAGTGCTAGGCCATTAAAGGAACAAGAGACCCAGTACTTC

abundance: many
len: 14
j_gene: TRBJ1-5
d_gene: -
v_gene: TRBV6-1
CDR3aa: CASSTMGVNQPQHF
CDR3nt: TGTGCCAGCAGCACTATGGGGGTAAATCAGCCCCAGCATTTT

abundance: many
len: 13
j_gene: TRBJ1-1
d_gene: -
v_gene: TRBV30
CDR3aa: CAWSGQTNTEAFF
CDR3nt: TGTGCCTGGAGCGGACAGACGAACACTGAAGCTTTCTTT

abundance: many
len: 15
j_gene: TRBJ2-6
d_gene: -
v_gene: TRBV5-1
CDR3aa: CASSFERPGANVLTF
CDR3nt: TGCGCCAGCAGCTTCGAGCGGCCTGGGGCCAACGTCCTGACTTTC

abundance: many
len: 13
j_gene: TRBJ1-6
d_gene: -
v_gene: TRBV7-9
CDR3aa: CASSRVDSSPLHF
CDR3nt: TGTGCCAGCAGCCGTGTGGACAGTTCACCCCTCCACTTT

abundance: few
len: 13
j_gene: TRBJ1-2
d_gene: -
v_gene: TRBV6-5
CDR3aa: CASSLDRNYGYTF
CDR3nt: TGTGCCAGCAGCCTGGATCGCAACTATGGCTACACCTTC

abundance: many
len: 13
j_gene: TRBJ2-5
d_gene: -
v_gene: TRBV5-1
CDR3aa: CASSSGPGETQYF
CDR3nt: TGCGCCAGCAGCTCCGGGCCGGGGGAGACCCAGTACTTC

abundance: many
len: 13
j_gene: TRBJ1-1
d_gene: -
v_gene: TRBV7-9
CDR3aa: CASRGGLNTEAFF
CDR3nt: TGTGCCAGCAGAGGTGGGTTGAACACTGAAGCTTTCTTT

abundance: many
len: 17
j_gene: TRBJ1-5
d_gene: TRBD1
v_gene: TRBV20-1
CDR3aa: CSARDRGSVWGRQPQHF
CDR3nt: TGCAGTGCGAGGGACAGGGGGTCCGTGTGGGGGCGGCAGCCCCAGCATTTT

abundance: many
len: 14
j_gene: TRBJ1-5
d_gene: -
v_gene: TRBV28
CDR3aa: CASSFRSDALQQHF
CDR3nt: TGTGCCAGCAGTTTCCGCTCTGATGCCCTCCAGCAGCATTTT